This T cell receptor beta chain was captured in a study of regulatory T cells in long-lasting Graves disease. About this clonotype: The antigen is undetermined. The junction differs from germline at one of its ends, possibly a read error.

Study conclusions and caveats: Because few samples were included, accuracy may have been lower.

Germline V gives CDR1 SGHVS, CDR2 FQNEAQ. The CDR3 loop spans 15 amino acids. Arm-PCR of CDR3 regions and iRepertoire HTBI primers were used to build TCR beta libraries. One entry per CDR3 protein, called by TCRdb with MiXCR from the multiplex PCR reads. This table holds around 510,000 distinct CDR3 sequences, about 20% found once. Time point defined: persistent/refractory GD, antithyroid drugs over 5 years with positive TRAb. With RNA extracted from PBMCs as input, the TCR library was made. Patients hailed from an endocrinology department in Xi'an, China. This receptor was obtained from a female donor with Graves disease. The material was peripheral blood mononuclear cells (PBMCs), obtained when the disease was refractory, from a patient treated with antithyroid drugs. V gene TRBV7-8 combines with J gene TRBJ2-7; 10 bases line up with TRBD2. The CDR3 spells CASSLAAGGHYGQYF. The CDR3 DNA reads TGTGCCAGCAGCTTAGCAGCGGGAGGGCACTACGGGCAGTACTTC.